Below are 32 T cell receptor beta chains sequenced from a single sample in a study of OX40 agonist ivuxolimab in advanced cancers. The method was immunoSEQ multiplex PCR; TCRdb's version includes in-frame clones alone and lacks a portion of them. The data contain about 55,000 clones, 88% of them singletons. Sequenced material: CD4+ or CD8+ T cells sorted from blood, taken in a trial of the OX40 agonist ivuxolimab. These receptors came from an adult with an advanced solid tumor such as melanoma, head and neck, liver or kidney cancer.

The V call is TRBV19, the J call TRBJ1-4, with 7 bases fitting TRBD1. After removal of 5 bases from V and 0 bases from J, the junction contained 3 bases not matched to a gene. CDR1 and CDR2 from the germline V gene are LNHDA and SQIVND (reference sequence). CDR3 length: 15 residues. As DNA, the CDR3 is TGTGCCAGTAGTGGGACAGTTGCAACTAATGAAAAACTGTTTTTT. This gives the protein CASSGTVATNEKLFF. Full variable domain (outside the CDR3, taken from reference TRBV19 and TRBJ1-4): DGGITQSPKYLFRKEGQNVTLSCEQNLNHDAMYWYRQDPGQGLRLIYYSQIVNDFQKGDIAEGYSVSREKKESFPLTVTSAQKNPTAFYLCASSGTVATNEKLFFGSGTQLSVL.

The DNA of the CDR3 is TGCGCCAGCAGCTCGACTAGCGGGAACACCGGGGAGCTGTTTTTT. Translating it yields CASSSTSGNTGELFF. The chain has TRBV5-1 and TRBJ2-2; 9 bases map to TRBD2. J lost 1 base, V lost 3 bases, and 1 base had no gene match. CDR1 and CDR2 (germline): SGHRS, YFSETQ. The CDR3 runs 15 residues.

The V call is TRBV7-9, the J call TRBJ1-2; D call uncertain. The germline V gene has CDR1 SEHNR and CDR2 FQNEAQ (reference sequence). The CDR3 is 14 residues long. V was pared by 1 base and J by 2 bases, with 8 bases between. The CDR3 DNA reads TGTGCCAGCAGCTTAGGCCAGATGAACTATGGCTACACCTTC. Protein sequence: CASSLGQMNYGYTF.

The chain couples TRBV28 to TRBJ2-7; D perhaps matches TRBD1 (5 bases). Germline CDR1 and CDR2: MDHEN and SYDVKM. The length of the CDR3 is 18 residues. V was shortened by 3 bases and J by 2 bases, with 23 bases between the two germline ends. DNA of the CDR3: TGTGCCAGCAGTTTGAGACCCTCAATACAAGGGGCCCCCTACGAGCAGTACTTC. As protein: CASSLRPSIQGAPYEQYF.

This rearrangement joins TRBV11-1 to TRBJ2-5, with 7 bases matching TRBD1. Germline CDR1 is SGHAT and CDR2 is FQDESV (reference sequence). The CDR3 is 13 amino acids. V lost 5 bases and J lost 5; bases outside the gene matches: 5. The CDR3 region is CASSPDRVETQYF. The CDR3 coding sequence is TGTGCCAGCAGCCCTGACAGGGTGGAGACCCAGTACTTC.

J is TRBJ2-3 and V is TRBV14; D gene ambiguous. In germline, CDR1 is SGHDN, CDR2 FVKESK. The CDR3 consists of 12 residues. The V gene lost 1 base and the J gene lost 5 bases, with 4 bases spanning the gap. CDR3 amino acids: CASSQVVDTQYF. CDR3 DNA: TGTGCCAGCAGCCAAGTGGTAGATACGCAGTATTTT. Complete variable domain (other parts from reference TRBV14 and TRBJ2-3): EAGVTQFPSHSVIEKGQTVTLRCDPISGHDNLYWYRRVMGKEIKFLLHFVKESKQDESGMPNNRFLAERTGGTYSTLKVQPAELEDSGVYFCASSQVVDTQYFGPGTRLTVL.

The chain uses TRBV5-1 and TRBJ1-1; D perhaps matches TRBD1 (5 bases). Per germline, CDR1 SGHRS and CDR2 YFSETQ. The ends were cut back, 4 bases at V and 0 bases at J, with 13 bases in the middle. The CDR3 extends over 15 amino acids. The CDR3 spells CASSTSGGVNTEAFF. CDR3 sequence (DNA): TGCGCCAGCAGCACCTCGGGGGGAGTGAACACTGAAGCTTTCTTT.

This clone was counted a single time. CDR3 bases: TGTGCCAGCAGCGTAGTGGGGGGTTACACAGATACGCAGTATTTT. This gives the protein CASSVVGGYTDTQYF. This chain joins TRBV9 and TRBJ2-3; perhaps TRBD2 as D (6 bases). The CDR3 is made up of 15 amino acids. V gave up 0 bases and J gave up 2 bases, with 10 bases separating them. Germline assignment: CDR1 SGDLS and CDR2 YYNGEE. The full variable domain, rest sourced from reference TRBV9 and TRBJ2-3, is DSGVTQTPKHLITATGQRVTLRCSPRSGDLSVYWYQQSLDQGLQFLIQYYNGEERAKGNILERFSAQQFPDLHSELNLSSLELGDSALYFCASSVVGGYTDTQYFGPGTRLTVL.

V is TRBV5-1 and J is TRBJ1-1; 7 bases line up with TRBD1. Germline V gene lookup returns CDR1 SGHRS and CDR2 YFSETQ. The J segment lost 1 base and the V segment lost 6 bases, leaving 6 bases of the junction unmatched. CDR3 size: 14 residues. In DNA, the CDR3 is TGCGCCAGCACCCGGACAGGAACGAACACTGAAGCTTTCTTT. It is translated as CASTRTGTNTEAFF.

J is TRBJ2-2 and V is TRBV10-3, with D possibly being TRBD1 or TRBD2 (5 bases each). V lost 4 bases and J lost 4, with 10 bases in between. The germline CDR1 and CDR2 sequences are ENHRY and SYGVKD. The CDR3 is 14 amino acids. The CDR3 DNA follows: TGTGCCATCAGTGTCGGGGCGGGCACCGGGGAGCTGTTTTTT. This translates into CAISVGAGTGELFF.

The chain joins TRBV5-6 to TRBJ2-7; 7 positions agree with TRBD1. Germline V gene lookup returns CDR1 SGHDT and CDR2 YYEEEE. There are 11 residues in the CDR3. V gave up 3 bases and J gave up 13 bases; unmatched junction bases: 7. CDR3 sequence: CASSSGQVNYF. CDR3 nucleotide sequence: TGTGCCAGCAGCTCCGGACAGGTGAACTACTTC.

A word on this clone: The same CDR3 arises from other DNA sequences in this sample as well. The rearrangement links TRBV18 to TRBJ1-1; no clear D. This CDR3 spans 11 amino acids. V dropped 2 bases and J dropped 8 bases, with 6 bases sitting between them. Germline CDR1 reads KGHSH; CDR2 reads LQKENI. In DNA, the CDR3 is TGTGCCAGCTCACCAAAGGAAGAAGCTTTCTTT. Encoded protein: CASSPKEEAFF.

The chain couples TRBV9 to TRBJ2-3; D might be TRBD2 (5 bases). V was shortened by 0 bases and J by 2 bases, with 7 bases between the two germline ends. The CDR3 is 14 residues long. Per the germline V gene, CDR1 is SGDLS and CDR2 is YYNGEE. CDR3 sequence reads: CASSVEDFTDTQYF. In nucleotides, the CDR3 is TGTGCCAGCAGCGTAGAGGACTTCACAGATACGCAGTATTTT.

Note on this clone: Other DNA variants within this sample encode the same CDR3. This chain joins TRBV5-1 and TRBJ2-3, with D perhaps TRBD2 (6 bases). Germline CDR1 and CDR2: SGHRS and YFSETQ. The CDR3 has 14 residues. Trimming removed 4 bases at V and 3 bases at J, with 12 bases between. CDR3 region: CASSLGLATDTQYF. CDR3 nucleotides: TGCGCCAGCAGCCTGGGACTCGCGACAGATACGCAGTATTTT.

The rearrangement joins TRBV5-1 to TRBJ2-2; 9 bases line up with TRBD2. The germline CDR1 and CDR2 sequences are SGHRS and YFSETQ. J gave up 5 bases and V 0 bases, and 5 bases lay outside the gene matches. The CDR3 spans 16 residues. Written as DNA, the CDR3 is TGCGCCAGCAGCTTGGAGACTAGCGGAGTAACCGGGGAGCTGTTTTTT. This translates into CASSLETSGVTGELFF.

The CDR3: CASSYSGGTNTGELFF. The CDR3 bases are TGTGCCAGCAGTTACTCCGGGGGAACGAACACCGGGGAGCTGTTTTTT. The chain links TRBV6-6 to TRBJ2-2; D may be TRBD2 (6 bases). CDR1 and CDR2 (germline): MNHNY, SVGAGI (reference sequence). CDR3 size: 16 residues. Deletions cut 0 bases from V and 0 bases from J, with 8 bases between.

This chain joins TRBV18 and TRBJ2-7, with 8 bases aligning to TRBD1. The CDR3 has 15 amino acids. The V segment lost 3 bases and the J segment 3 bases; nucleotides outside the gene matches: 7. Germline CDR1 reads KGHSH; CDR2 reads LQKENI. CDR3 loop: CASSPPGGSLYEQYF. The DNA for the CDR3 is TGTGCCAGCTCACCTCCAGGGGGCTCCCTCTACGAGCAGTACTTC. The whole variable domain, remainder taken from reference TRBV18 and TRBJ2-7, is NAGVMQNPRHLVRRRGQEARLRCSPMKGHSHVYWYRQLPEEGLKFMVYLQKENIIDESGMPKERFSAEFPKEGPSILRIQQVVRGDSAAYFCASSPPGGSLYEQYFGPGTRLTVT.

The genes are TRBV4-1 and TRBJ1-4, with 10 bases fitting TRBD1. Germline lookup yields CDR1 MGHRA and CDR2 YSYEKL. The CDR3 loop spans 15 amino acids. J was trimmed by 12 bases and V by 4 bases; bases with no gene match: 11. The CDR3 DNA is TGCGCCAGCAGCCCCCAGGACAGGGGGTGGGGAGAACTGTTTTTT. This gives the protein CASSPQDRGWGELFF.

The rearrangement joins TRBV25-1 to TRBJ1-6; D not certain. V gave up 4 bases and J gave up 10 bases, with 17 bases separating them. The CDR3 runs 15 residues. The germline V gene has CDR1 MGHDK and CDR2 SYGVNS. The CDR3 bases are TGTGCCAGCAGTGCCCACACGGGAAAGGAATCACCCCTCCACTTT. It is translated as CASSAHTGKESPLHF.

The chain joins TRBV5-1 to TRBJ1-2; 7 positions match TRBD1. CDR1 and CDR2 from the germline V gene are SGHRS and YFSETQ. J gave up 4 bases and V 1 base, and 4 bases lay outside the gene matches. The CDR3 has 14 residues. CDR3 residues: CASSLQGDGYGYTF. The CDR3 nucleotides read TGCGCCAGCAGCTTGCAGGGGGATGGCTATGGCTACACCTTC.

V usage is TRBV10-1 and J usage is TRBJ2-5; D not resolved. The CDR3 extends over 14 amino acids. Trimming left V 0 bases short and J 7 bases short, with 12 bases between. In germline, CDR1 is WNHNN, CDR2 SYGVQD (reference sequence). In DNA, the CDR3 is TGCGCCAGCAGTGAGTCAGGAAGTTCGGGGACCCAGTACTTC. It is translated as CASSESGSSGTQYF.

This sequence joins TRBV28 and TRBJ1-2; D call uncertain. V was shortened by 1 base and J by 5 bases, with 8 bases between the two germline ends. The CDR3 is 13 amino acids. Germline values: CDR1 MDHEN, CDR2 SYDVKM. This CDR3 is CASSLSVAYGYTF. In DNA, the CDR3 is TGTGCCAGCAGTTTATCAGTAGCGTATGGCTACACCTTC.

The chain recombines TRBV10-3 with TRBJ2-2; a weak D match, TRBD1 (5 bases). V lost 8 bases, J lost 4 bases, and 17 bases lay in between. Germline V CDR1 and CDR2: ENHRY, SYGVKD. This CDR3 region has 15 residues. This chain's CDR3 is CAIGAGAALTGELFF. CDR3 bases: TGTGCCATCGGGGCTGGAGCAGCTCTCACCGGGGAGCTGTTTTTT.

V and J are TRBV2 and TRBJ2-2, with D unclear. Trimming pared 5 bases from V and 2 bases from J, leaving 12 bases between. Germline assignment: CDR1 SNHLY and CDR2 FYNNEI. This CDR3 is 15 amino acids long. The CDR3 nucleotides read TGTGCCAGCAGTCCCCTTGAGGCTAACACCGGGGAGCTGTTTTTT. Translating it yields CASSPLEANTGELFF.

The chain couples TRBV7-3 to TRBJ2-2; 7 nucleotides match TRBD2. Germline loops: CDR1 SGHTA, CDR2 FQGTGA. Trimming cost V 8 bases and J 7 bases; bases outside gene matches: 7. CDR3 length equals 13 residues. The CDR3 loop reads CASSPSGIGELFF. For the CDR3, the DNA is TGTGCCAGCTCCCCCAGCGGGATCGGGGAGCTGTTTTTT. Looking up the rest from reference TRBV7-3 and TRBJ2-2 gives the full variable domain: GAGVSQTPSNKVTEKGKYVELRCDPISGHTALYWYRQSLGQGPEFLIYFQGTGAADDSGLPNDRFFAVRPEGSVSTLKIQRTERGDSAVYLCASSPSGIGELFFGEGSRLTVL.

V gene TRBV29-1 combines with J gene TRBJ2-2, with D unclear. V shed 0 bases and J shed 7 bases, with 12 bases lying between them. CDR1 and CDR2 (germline): SQVTM, ANQGSEA. The CDR3 has 14 residues. CDR3 nucleotides: TGCAGCGTTGAAGATCTTCACGCCGGCGGGGAGCTGTTTTTT. This sequence encodes CSVEDLHAGGELFF.

The V call is TRBV10-3, the J call TRBJ1-4, with TRBD1 as a possible D gene (5 bases). The CDR3 has 14 residues. Germline loops: CDR1 ENHRY, CDR2 SYGVKD. The germline V and J ends were trimmed by 2 bases and 3 bases, with 7 bases remaining between them. The CDR3 sequence: CAISEGAANEKLFF. The CDR3 coding sequence is TGTGCCATCAGTGAGGGGGCTGCTAATGAAAAACTGTTTTTT.

The chain recombines TRBV15 with TRBJ2-3, with 12 bases that match TRBD2. Germline assignment: CDR1 LNHNV and CDR2 YYDKDF (reference sequence). This CDR3 comprises 16 residues. V lost 3 bases to trimming and J lost 5 bases; unmatched junction nucleotides: 6. The CDR3 is CATSSGLAGPVDTQYF. DNA for the CDR3: TGTGCCACCAGCAGTGGACTAGCGGGACCGGTAGATACGCAGTATTTT.

The chain has TRBV6-6 and TRBJ1-5; D is uncertain. Trimming took 2 bases from V and 9 from J, leaving 2 bases between them. This CDR3 region has 10 residues. Germline CDR1 MNHNY, CDR2 SVGAGI (reference sequence). For the CDR3, the DNA is TGTGCCAGCAGTTACGGGCCCCAGCATTTT. It encodes CASSYGPQHF.

This sequence joins TRBV7-9 and TRBJ2-5; 10 bases agree with TRBD1. This CDR3 has 15 amino acids. V gave up 5 bases and J gave up 1 base; unmatched junction bases: 4. Germline CDR1 and CDR2: SEHNR and FQNEAQ (reference sequence). CDR3 nucleotides: TGTGCCAGCAGCCGGACAGGGGGAAGCCAAGAGACCCAGTACTTC. Translated, it gives CASSRTGGSQETQYF.

This chain links TRBV20-1 with TRBJ2-1; D not certain. V lost 0 bases, J lost 7 bases, and 4 bases lay in between. From germline, CDR1 is DFQATT and CDR2 SNEGSKA (reference sequence). The CDR3 totals 11 residues. The CDR3 spells CSAREWNEQFF. CDR3 nucleotide sequence: TGCAGTGCTAGAGAATGGAATGAGCAGTTCTTC.

The chain combines TRBV18 with TRBJ2-7, with D perhaps matching TRBD2 (6 bases). The V end lost 2 bases, the J end lost 4 bases, and 9 bases lay between the germline ends. CDR3 length equals 13 residues. Per the germline V gene, CDR1 is KGHSH and CDR2 is LQKENI. In nucleotides, the CDR3 is TGTGCCAGCTCACCAAGGGACTCTTACGAGCAGTACTTC. Protein sequence: CASSPRDSYEQYF.